This TCR beta chain was sequenced in a study of blood T cell repertoires in COVID-19 (dated by TCRdb to 2020 to 2022). Study-level background: The collaborator samples originated in the United States, Italy and Spain and spanned the acute and convalescent phases of COVID-19. The material from the prospective study consisted of cDNA or gDNA derived from T cells, B-cell-depleted T cells, or PBMCs. The dataset comprised deeply sampled blood TCRbeta repertoires from subjects exposed to, actively infected with, or recovered from COVID-19. The repertoires were made available in a free public database intended to serve as a resource for research on the immune response to SARS-CoV-2. Samples came from the ongoing ImmuneRACE study (first 160 participants) plus 1,254 subjects from 6 global collaborators. Nearly every sample came with metadata listing a de-identified subject ID, COVID-19 status, age in years and sex. Where available, HLA class I and class II types were taken from metadata supplied by the sample provider and were not determined by assay-based typing.

TCRbeta CDR3 regions were amplified from genomic DNA using the immunoSEQ Assay, a bias-controlled multiplex PCR. The published analysis was carried out like this. The number of nucleated cells in each sample was estimated from the amplification of reference gene primers within the assay. Sequence reads were collapsed and filtered to measure the absolute abundance of every unique TCRbeta CDR3 rearrangement. Productive Simpson clonality was computed per sample as the square root of Simpson's diversity index over productive rearrangements. TCRdb mirrors the immuneACCESS table, restricted to in-frame sequences. Some clones are absent from its copies; in checked studies, under half trace to an unresolved V gene, and the reason for the others is unknown. The DNA gave D and trimming, while V, J and clone size come from that table. This sample holds roughly 220,000 clones; about 88% were observed only once. Under 3.5% of the sample comes from the top ten.

This clone was seen only a few times. This receptor's antigen is unknown. Per-base quality was not reported, and no clone a single base away is much larger than it. Samples from volunteer blood donors who had recovered from COVID-19 were contributed by a second Seattle source. Each collaborating institution followed its own protocols to collect whole blood in K2EDTA tubes. For TCRbeta analysis, collaborators shipped samples in one of three forms: frozen whole blood, isolated PBMCs, or DNA extracted from either of those sample types. The paper's findings and limits, for the study overall: Clinical and demographic metadata were provided uncurated, with the amount varying by source and participant.

Looking up the germline V gene yields CDR1 SGDLS and CDR2 YYNGEE. After removal of 3 bases from V and 5 bases from J, the junction retains 5 bases not matched to a gene. From cysteine to phenylalanine, the CDR3 is 14 amino acids long. Only CDR3 DNA remains: 42 bases, in frame from the first base. This sequence originates from a man aged 50-60 years who had recovered from COVID-19. The chain employs TRBV9 and TRBJ1-2; 9 bases in the middle match TRBD1. Sequencing was done on a sample of peripheral blood. The nucleotides are TGTGCCAGCAGCGACCTCGGGACAGGGTATGGCTACACCTTC. Its protein reads: CASSDLGTGYGYTF.